Sequencing of this T cell receptor beta chain was carried out in a study of tumor-infiltrating lymphocytes in primary liver carcinoma. General study points: The proportion of top clones found throughout all five tumor regions was only about 8-25%.

CDR3 size: 17 residues. Germline V gene lookup returns CDR1 SGHKS and CDR2 YYEKEE (reference sequence). V shed 2 bases, J shed 1 base, and the junction held 9 bases outside the gene matches. Production of TCR beta cDNA used around 500 ng total RNA together with a constant-region primer. It was through three nested multiplex PCR rounds of slightly modified ARM-PCR that TCR beta libraries arose. TRBV1-TRBV30 forward primers and a C-beta reverse primer were used in the first two PCR rounds, which each ran for ten to eleven cycles. TCRdb re-called the multiplex PCR reads through MiXCR, storing one row per CDR3 protein. Seen here are 45,000 to 65,000 distinct CDR3 sequences, over 75% observed once, and the top ten hold 24%. Unsorted bulk tissue, about 19-31 mg of it, served as the source for co-extraction of RNA and DNA. As concerns this clonotype: What it binds is not known.

The source is a man aged 35 to 55 with primary liver carcinoma and hepatitis B virus infection. The rearrangement uses TRBV5-5 and TRBJ2-3, with TRBD1 matching over 8 bases. Sequenced sample: liver tumor tissue from sampling region 5. Described subset: tumor region T5, tumor centre. CDR3 amino acids: CASSLLQGAVRTDTQYF. The CDR3 region has the DNA TGTGCCAGCAGCTTACTTCAGGGGGCGGTACGCACAGATACGCAGTATTTT.